This T cell receptor beta chain was recorded in a study of T cells expressing NK-cell markers. On the study more broadly: Sequencing of TCR beta repertoires drew on sorted CD3+CD56+NKG2C+, CD3+CD56+NKG2C- and CD3+CD56-NKG2C+ T cells.

The CDR3 has 15 residues. From germline, CDR1 is SGHVS and CDR2 FNYEAQ. Libraries used 5'RACE template switching adding universal primer site and UMIs. TCRdb reanalyzed the 5' RACE reads, giving one entry per CDR3 protein sequence and no DNA. Its table lists fewer than 40,000 distinct CDR3 sequences. Study-wide results and limits: It remained uncertain whether the expanded NKG2C+ T cell clones were specific for HCMV antigens. Researchers report these clonotypes also headed the CD3+CD56-NKG2C+ fraction in a few donors.

Considering frequency, this clonotype is medium-sized. Its specificity is unknown. The sequenced material came from blood T cells: a sorted CD56 or NKG2C T cell subset, CD4+ or CD8+ T cells, or bulk PBMC T cells (not recorded which). The chain recombines TRBV7-6 with TRBJ2-5; the D call from TCRdb, TRBD2, cannot be confirmed without DNA. The TCR comes from a woman aged 18-70 years in good health. CDR3 amino acids: CASSLAGGGQETQYF.